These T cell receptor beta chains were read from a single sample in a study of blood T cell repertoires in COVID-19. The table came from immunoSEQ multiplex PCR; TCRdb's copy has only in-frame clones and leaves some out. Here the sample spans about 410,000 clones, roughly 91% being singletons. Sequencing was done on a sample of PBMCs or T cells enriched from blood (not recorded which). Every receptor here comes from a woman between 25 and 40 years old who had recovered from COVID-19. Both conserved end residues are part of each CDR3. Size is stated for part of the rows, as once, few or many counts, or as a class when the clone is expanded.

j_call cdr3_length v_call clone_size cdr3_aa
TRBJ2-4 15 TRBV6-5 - CASSGIGQGYSIQYF
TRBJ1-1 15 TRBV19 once CASSMGLGVHTEAFF
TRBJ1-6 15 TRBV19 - CASSLGQIYNSPLHF
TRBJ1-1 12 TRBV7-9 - CASSFLAAEAFF
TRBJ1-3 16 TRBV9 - CASSVEGGSSGNTIYF
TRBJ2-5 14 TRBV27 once CASSLRTGIETQYF
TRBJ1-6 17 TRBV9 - CASSSRSVAGDNSPLHF
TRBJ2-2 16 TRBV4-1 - CASSPDLGATTGELFF
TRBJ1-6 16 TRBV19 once CASSIFPTGEASPLHF
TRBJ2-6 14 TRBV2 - CASSVEAGANVLTF
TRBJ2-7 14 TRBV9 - CASSDRDRPYEQYF